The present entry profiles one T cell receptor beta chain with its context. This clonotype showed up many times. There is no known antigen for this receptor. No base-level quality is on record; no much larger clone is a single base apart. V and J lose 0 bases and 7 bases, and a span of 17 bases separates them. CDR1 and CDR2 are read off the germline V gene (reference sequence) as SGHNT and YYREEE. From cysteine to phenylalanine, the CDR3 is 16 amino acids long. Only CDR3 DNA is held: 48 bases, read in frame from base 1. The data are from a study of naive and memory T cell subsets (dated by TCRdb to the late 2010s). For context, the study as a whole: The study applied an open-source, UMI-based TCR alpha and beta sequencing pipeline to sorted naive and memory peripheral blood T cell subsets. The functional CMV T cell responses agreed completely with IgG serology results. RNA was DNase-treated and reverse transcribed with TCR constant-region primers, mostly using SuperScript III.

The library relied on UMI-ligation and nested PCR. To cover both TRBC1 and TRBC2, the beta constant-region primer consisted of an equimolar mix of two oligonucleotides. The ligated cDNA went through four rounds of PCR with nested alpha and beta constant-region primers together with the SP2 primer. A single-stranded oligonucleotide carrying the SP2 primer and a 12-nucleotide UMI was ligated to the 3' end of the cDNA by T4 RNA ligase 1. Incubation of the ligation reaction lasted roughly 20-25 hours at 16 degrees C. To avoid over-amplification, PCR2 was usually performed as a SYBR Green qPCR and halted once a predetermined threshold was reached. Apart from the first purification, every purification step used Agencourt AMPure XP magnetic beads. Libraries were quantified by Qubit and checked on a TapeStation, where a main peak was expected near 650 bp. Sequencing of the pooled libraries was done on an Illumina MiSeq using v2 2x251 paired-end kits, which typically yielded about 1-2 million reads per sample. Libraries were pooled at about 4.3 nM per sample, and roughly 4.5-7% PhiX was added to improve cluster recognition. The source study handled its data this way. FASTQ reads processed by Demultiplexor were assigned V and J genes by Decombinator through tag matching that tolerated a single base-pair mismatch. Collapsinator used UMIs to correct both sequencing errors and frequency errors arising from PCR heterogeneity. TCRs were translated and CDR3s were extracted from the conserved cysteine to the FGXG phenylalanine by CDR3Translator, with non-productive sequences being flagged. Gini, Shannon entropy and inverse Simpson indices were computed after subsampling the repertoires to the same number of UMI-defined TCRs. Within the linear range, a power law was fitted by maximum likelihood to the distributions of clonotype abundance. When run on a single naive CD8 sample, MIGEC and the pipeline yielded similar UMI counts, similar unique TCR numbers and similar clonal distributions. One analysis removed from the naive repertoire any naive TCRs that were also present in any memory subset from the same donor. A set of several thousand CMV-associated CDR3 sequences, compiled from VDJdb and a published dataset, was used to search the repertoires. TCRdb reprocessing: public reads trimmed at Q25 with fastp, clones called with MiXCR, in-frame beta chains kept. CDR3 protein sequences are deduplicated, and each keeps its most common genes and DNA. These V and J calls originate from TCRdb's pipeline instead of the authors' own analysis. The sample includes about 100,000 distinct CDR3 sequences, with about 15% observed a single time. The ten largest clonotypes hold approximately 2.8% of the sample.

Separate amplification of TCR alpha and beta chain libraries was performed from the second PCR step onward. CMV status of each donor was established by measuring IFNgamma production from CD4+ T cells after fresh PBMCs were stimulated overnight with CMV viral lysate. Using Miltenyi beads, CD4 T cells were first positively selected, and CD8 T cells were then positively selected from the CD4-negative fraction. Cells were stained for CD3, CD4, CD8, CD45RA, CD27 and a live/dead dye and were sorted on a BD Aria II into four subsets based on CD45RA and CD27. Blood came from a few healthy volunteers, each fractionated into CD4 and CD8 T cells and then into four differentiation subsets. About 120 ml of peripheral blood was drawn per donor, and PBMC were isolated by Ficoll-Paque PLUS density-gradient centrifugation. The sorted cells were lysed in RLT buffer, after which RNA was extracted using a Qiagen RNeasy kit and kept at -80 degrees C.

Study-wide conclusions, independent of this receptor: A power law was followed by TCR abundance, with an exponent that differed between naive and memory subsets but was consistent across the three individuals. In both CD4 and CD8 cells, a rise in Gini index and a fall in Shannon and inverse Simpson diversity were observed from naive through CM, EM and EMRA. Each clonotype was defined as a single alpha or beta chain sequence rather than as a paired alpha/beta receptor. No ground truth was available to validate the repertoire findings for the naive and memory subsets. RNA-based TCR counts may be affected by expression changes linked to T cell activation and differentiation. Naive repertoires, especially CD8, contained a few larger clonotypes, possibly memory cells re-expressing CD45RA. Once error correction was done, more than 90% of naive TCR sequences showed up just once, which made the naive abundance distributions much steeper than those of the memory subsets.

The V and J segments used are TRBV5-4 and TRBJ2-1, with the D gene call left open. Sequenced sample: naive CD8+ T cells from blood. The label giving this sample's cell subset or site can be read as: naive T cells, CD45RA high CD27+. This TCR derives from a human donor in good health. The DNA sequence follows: TGTGCCAGCAGCTTGGCGCCCCTGGGTGGGGTAAATGAGCAGTTCTTC. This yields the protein CASSLAPLGGVNEQFF.